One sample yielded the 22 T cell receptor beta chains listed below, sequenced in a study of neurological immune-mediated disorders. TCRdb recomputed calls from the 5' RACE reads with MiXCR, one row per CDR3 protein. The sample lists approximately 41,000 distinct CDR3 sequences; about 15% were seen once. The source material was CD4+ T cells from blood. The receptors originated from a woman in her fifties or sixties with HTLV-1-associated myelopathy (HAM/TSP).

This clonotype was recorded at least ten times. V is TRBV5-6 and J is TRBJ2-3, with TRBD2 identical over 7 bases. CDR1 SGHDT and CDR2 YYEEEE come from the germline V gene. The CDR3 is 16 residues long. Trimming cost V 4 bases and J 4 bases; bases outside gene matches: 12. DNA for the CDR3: TGTGCCAGCAGCACATTGACTAGCCGGTCCGCAGATACGCAGTATTTT. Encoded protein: CASSTLTSRSADTQYF. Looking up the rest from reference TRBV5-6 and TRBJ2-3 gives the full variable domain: DAGVTQSPTHLIKTRGQQVTLRCSPKSGHDTVSWYQQALGQGPQFIFQYYEEEERQRGNFPDRFSGHQFPNYSSELNVNALLLGDSALYLCASSTLTSRSADTQYFGPGTRLTVL.

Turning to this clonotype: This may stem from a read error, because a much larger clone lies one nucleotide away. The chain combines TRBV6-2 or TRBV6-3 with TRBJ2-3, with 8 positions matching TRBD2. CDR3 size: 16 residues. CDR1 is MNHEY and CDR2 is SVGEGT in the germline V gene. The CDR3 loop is CVSRNPGGGRTDTQYF. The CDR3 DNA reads TGTGTCAGCAGGAACCCCGGCGGGGGGAGAACAGATACGCAGTATTTT.

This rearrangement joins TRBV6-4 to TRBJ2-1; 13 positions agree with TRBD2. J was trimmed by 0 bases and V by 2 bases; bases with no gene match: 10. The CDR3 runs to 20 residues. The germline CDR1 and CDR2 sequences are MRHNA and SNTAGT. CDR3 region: CASSDAWTSGGLISYNEQFF. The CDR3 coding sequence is TGTGCCAGCAGTGACGCCTGGACTAGCGGGGGCCTTATCTCCTACAATGAGCAGTTCTTC.

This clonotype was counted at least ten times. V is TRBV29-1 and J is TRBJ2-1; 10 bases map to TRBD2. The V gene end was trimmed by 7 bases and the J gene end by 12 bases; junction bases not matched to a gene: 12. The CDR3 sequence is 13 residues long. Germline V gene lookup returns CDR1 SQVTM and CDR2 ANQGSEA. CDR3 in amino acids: CSADASGGTRQFF. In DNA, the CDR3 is TGCAGCGCCGATGCTAGCGGGGGTACCCGGCAGTTCTTC.

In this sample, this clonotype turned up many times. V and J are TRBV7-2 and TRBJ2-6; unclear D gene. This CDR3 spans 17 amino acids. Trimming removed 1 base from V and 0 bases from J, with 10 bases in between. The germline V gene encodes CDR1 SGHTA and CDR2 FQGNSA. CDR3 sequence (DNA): TGTGCCAGCAGCTTAGTTTTCTCATTCTCTGGGGCCAACGTCCTGACTTTC. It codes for CASSLVFSFSGANVLTF.

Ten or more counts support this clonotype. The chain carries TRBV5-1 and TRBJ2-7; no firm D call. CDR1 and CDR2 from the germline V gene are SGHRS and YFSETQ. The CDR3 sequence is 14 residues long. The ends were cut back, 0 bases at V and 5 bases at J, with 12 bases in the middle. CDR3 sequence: CASSLAGPANEQYF. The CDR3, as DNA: TGCGCCAGCAGCTTGGCCGGTCCTGCCAACGAGCAGTACTTC.

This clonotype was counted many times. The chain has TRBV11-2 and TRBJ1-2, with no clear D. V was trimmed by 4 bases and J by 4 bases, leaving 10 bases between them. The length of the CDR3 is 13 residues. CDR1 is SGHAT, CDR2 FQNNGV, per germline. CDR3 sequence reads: CASSSPRVYGYTF. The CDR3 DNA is TGTGCCAGCAGCTCCCCCCGGGTCTATGGCTACACCTTC.

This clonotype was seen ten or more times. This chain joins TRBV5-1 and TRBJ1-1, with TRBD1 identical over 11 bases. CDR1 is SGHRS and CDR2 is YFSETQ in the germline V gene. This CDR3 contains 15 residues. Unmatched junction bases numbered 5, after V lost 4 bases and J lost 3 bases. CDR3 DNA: TGCGCCAGCAGCAGGACAGGGGGCGATGACACTGAAGCTTTCTTT. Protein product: CASSRTGGDDTEAFF.

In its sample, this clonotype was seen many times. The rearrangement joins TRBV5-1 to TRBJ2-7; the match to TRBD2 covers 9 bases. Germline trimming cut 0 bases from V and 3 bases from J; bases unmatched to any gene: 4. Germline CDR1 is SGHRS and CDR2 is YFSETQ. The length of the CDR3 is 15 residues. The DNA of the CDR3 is TGCGCCAGCAGCTTGGGCGGGACTAGCATCTACGAGCAGTACTTC. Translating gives CASSLGGTSIYEQYF.

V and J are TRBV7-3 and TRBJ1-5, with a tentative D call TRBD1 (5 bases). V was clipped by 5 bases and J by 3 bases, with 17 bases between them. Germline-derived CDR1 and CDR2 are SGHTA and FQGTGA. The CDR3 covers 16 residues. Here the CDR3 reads CASSPLVGVSNQPQHF. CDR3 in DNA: TGTGCCAGCAGCCCCCTAGTGGGGGTGTCCAATCAGCCCCAGCATTTT. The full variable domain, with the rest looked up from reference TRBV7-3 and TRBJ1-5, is GAGVSQTPSNKVTEKGKYVELRCDPISGHTALYWYRQSLGQGPEFLIYFQGTGAADDSGLPNDRFFAVRPEGSVSTLKIQRTERGDSAVYLCASSPLVGVSNQPQHFGDGTRLSIL.

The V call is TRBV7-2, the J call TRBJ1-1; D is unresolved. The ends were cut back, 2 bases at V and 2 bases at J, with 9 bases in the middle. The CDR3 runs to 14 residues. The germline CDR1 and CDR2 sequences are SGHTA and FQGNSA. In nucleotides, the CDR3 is TGTGCCAGCAGCTTAAGTGCAGCTAACACTGAAGCTTTCTTT. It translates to CASSLSAANTEAFF.

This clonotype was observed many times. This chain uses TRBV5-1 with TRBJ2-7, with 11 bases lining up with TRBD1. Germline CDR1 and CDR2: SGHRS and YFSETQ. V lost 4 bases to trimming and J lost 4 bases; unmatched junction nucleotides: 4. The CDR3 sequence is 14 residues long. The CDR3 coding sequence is TGCGCCAGCAGCCAAGGGACAGGGGGGTACGAGCAGTACTTC. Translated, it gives CASSQGTGGYEQYF.

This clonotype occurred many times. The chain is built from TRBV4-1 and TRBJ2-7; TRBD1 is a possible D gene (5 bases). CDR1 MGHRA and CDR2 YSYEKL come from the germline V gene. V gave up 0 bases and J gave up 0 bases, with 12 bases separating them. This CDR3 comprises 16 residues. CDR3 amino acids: CASSQEKNRPSYEQYF. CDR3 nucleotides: TGCGCCAGCAGCCAAGAAAAGAACAGGCCCTCCTACGAGCAGTACTTC.

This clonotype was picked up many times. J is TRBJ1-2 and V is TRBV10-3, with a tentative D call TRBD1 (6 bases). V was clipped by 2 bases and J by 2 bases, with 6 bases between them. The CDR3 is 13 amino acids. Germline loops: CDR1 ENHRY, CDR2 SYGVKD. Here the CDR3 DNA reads TGTGCCATCAGTGAGGGACAGAACTATGGCTACACCTTC. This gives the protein CAISEGQNYGYTF.

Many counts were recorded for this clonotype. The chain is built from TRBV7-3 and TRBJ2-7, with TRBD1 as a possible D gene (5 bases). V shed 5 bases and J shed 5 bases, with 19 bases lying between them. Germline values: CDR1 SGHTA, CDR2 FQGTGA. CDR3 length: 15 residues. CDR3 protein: CASSHRMGRVNEQYF. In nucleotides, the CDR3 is TGTGCCAGCAGCCACCGGATGGGCAGGGTGAACGAGCAGTACTTC. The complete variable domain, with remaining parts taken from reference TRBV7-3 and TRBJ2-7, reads GAGVSQTPSNKVTEKGKYVELRCDPISGHTALYWYRQSLGQGPEFLIYFQGTGAADDSGLPNDRFFAVRPEGSVSTLKIQRTERGDSAVYLCASSHRMGRVNEQYFGPGTRLTVT.

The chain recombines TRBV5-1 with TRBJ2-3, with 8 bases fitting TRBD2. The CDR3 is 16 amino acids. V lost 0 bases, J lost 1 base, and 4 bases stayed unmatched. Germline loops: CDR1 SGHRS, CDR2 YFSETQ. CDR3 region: CASSLEARGGTDTQYF. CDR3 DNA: TGCGCCAGCAGCTTGGAGGCGCGGGGGGGCACAGATACGCAGTATTTT. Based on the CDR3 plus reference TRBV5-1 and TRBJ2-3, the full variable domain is KAGVTQTPRYLIKTRGQQVTLSCSPISGHRSVSWYQQTPGQGLQFLFEYFSETQRNKGNFPGRFSGRQFSNSRSEMNVSTLELGDSALYLCASSLEARGGTDTQYFGPGTRLTVL.

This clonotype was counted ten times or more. The CDR3 loop is CAISPSTSSGNTIYF. CDR3 DNA sequence: TGTGCCATCAGTCCTTCGACAAGCTCTGGAAACACCATATATTTT. This chain joins TRBV10-3 and TRBJ1-3; D uncertain. Per the germline V gene, CDR1 is ENHRY and CDR2 is SYGVKD. This CDR3 comprises 15 residues. V was pared by 5 bases and J by 0 bases, with 11 bases between.

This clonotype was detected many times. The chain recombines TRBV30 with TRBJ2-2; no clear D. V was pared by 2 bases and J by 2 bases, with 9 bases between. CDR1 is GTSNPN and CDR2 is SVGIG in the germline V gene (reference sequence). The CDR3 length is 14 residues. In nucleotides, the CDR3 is TGTGCCTGGAGTAGCGCCGGAAACACCGGGGAGCTGTTTTTT. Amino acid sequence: CAWSSAGNTGELFF.

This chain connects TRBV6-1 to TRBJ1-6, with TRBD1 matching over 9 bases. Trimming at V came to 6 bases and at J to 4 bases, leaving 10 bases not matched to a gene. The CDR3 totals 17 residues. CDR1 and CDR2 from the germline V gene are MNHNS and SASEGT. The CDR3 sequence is CASSPRDRVGYNSPLHF. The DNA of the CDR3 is TGTGCCAGCAGCCCGAGGGACAGGGTCGGGTATAATTCACCCCTCCACTTT.

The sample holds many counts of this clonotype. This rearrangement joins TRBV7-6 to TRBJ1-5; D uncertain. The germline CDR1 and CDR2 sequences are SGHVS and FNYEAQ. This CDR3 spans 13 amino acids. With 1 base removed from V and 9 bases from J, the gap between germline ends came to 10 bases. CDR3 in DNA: TGTGCCAGCAGCTTAGACCAATATGGGCCCCAGCATTTT. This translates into CASSLDQYGPQHF. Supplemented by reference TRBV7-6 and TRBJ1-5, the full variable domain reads GAGVSQSPRYKVTKRGQDVALRCDPISGHVSLYWYRQALGQGPEFLTYFNYEAQQDKSGLPNDRFSAERPEGSISTLTIQRTEQRDSAMYRCASSLDQYGPQHFGDGTRLSIL.

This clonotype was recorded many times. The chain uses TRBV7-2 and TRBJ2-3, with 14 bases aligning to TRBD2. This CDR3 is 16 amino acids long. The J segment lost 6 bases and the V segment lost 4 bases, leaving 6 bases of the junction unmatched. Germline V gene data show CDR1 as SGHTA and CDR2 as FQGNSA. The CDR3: CASSSRLAGGRDTQYF. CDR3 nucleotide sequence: TGTGCCAGCAGCTCGCGACTAGCGGGGGGGAGGGATACGCAGTATTTT.

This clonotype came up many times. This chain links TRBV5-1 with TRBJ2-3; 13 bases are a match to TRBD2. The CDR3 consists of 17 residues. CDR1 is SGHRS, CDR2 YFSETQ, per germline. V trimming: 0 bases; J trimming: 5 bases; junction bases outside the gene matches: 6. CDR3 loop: CASSLATSGGILDTQYF. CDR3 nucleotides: TGCGCCAGCAGCTTGGCGACTAGCGGGGGGATACTAGATACGCAGTATTTT.